This T cell receptor (beta chain) was sequenced in a study of T-cell memory formation after mild COVID-19. Unmatched junction bases numbered 7, after V lost 2 bases and J lost 5 bases. The CDR3 has 15 amino acids. Germline loops: CDR1 SGHDN, CDR2 FVKESK. Note on this clonotype: Its specificity is not known.

Points from the study as a whole: Clones that shrank (day 15 to 85) were balanced CD4/CD8, whereas later expanders leaned CD4+. Proof of SARS-CoV-2 specificity was absent for the second-wave clones that crested on day 37. CD4+ contracting clones were found mainly in CM and EM, and CD8+ ones in EMRA.

The authors produced TCR alpha and TCR beta cDNA libraries with sample barcodes and UMIs by 5'RACE using constant-segment primers. TCRdb itself ran the 5' RACE reads through MiXCR, one entry per CDR3 protein. The data contain 95,000 to 120,000 distinct CDR3 sequences, 22% of them singletons. Sequenced: PBMCs or a T cell subset sorted from them (not recorded which). This chain connects TRBV14 to TRBJ2-5, with 8 bases lining up with TRBD2. The receptor was derived from a young man who had mild COVID-19 (a few samples of this study predate the infection). Cell type and time point are not known. This CDR3 reads CASSQRTSRGETQYF. The DNA for the CDR3 is TGTGCCAGCAGCCAAAGGACTAGCCGGGGGGAGACCCAGTACTTC.